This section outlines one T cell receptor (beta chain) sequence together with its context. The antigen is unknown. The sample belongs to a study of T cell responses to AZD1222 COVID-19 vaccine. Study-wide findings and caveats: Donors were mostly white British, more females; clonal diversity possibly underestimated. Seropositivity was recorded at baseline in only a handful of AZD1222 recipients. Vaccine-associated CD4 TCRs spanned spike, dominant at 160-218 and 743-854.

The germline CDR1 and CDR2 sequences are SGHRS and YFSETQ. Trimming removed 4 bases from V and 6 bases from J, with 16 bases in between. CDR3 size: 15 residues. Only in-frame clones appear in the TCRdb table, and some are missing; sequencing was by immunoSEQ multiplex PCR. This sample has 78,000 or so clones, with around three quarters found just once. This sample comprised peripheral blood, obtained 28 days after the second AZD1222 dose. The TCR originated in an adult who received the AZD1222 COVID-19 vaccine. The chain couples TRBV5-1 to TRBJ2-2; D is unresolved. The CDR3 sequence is CASSPSVSGAGELFF. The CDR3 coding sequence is TGCGCCAGCAGCCCCTCTGTCTCTGGCGCCGGGGAGCTGTTTTTT.